This T cell receptor beta chain was captured by sequencing in a study of cytotoxic CD8 clonotypes in ibrutinib-treated CLL. Study-wide context: The cohort had about a dozen relapsed/refractory and fewer than 16 treatment-naive patients, 17 to 18 IGHV unmutated.

As for this clone: Its cognate antigen is unknown.

The repertoire was sequenced with immunoSEQ multiplex PCR; TCRdb's copy has only in-frame clones and lacks some. Found here are roughly 200,000 clones, approximately 75% of them singletons; the top ten hold roughly an eighth. TCR beta libraries used 1.5 to 2 micrograms of DNA from cryopreserved PBMCs. The germline V and J ends were trimmed by 5 bases and 7 bases, with 15 bases remaining between them. This CDR3 is built from 13 residues. The germline gives CDR1 SGHTS, CDR2 YDEGEE. Study outcomes and limitations: Rising at ibrutinib response, clonality subsequently fell back toward baseline at progression.

The sequences come from PBMCs, collected after 12 months of ibrutinib treatment. V usage is TRBV5-8 and J usage is TRBJ2-5; D gene unclear. The source of this sequence is a human donor with chronic lymphocytic leukemia. DNA of the CDR3: TGTGCCAGCAGGTTGATCAACTCGGGGACCCAGTACTTC. Amino acids: CASRLINSGTQYF.